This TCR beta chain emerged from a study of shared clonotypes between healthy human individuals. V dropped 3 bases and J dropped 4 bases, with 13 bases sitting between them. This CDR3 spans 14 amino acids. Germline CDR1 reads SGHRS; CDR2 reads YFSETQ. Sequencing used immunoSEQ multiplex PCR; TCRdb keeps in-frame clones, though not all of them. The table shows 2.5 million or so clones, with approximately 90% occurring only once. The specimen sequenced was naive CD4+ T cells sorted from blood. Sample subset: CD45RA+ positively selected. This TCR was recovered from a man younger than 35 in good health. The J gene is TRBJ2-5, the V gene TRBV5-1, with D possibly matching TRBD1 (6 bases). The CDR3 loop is CASSWGQVGETQYF. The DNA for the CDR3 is TGCGCCAGCAGCTGGGGACAAGTCGGAGAGACCCAGTACTTC.